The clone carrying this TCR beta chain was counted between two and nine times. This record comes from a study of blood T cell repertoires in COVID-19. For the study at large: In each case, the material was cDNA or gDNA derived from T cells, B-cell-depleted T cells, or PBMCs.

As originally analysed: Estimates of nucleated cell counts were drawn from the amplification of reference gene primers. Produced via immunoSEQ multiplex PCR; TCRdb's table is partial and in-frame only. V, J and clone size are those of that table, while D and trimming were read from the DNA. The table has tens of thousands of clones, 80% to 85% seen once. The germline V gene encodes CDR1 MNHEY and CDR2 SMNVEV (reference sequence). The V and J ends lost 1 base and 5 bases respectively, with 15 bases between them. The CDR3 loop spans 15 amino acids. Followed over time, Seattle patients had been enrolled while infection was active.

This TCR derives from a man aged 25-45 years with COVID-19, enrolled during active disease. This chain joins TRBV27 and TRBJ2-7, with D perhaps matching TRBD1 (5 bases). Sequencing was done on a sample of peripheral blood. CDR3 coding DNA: TGTGCCAGCAGTTTATTTTGGCAGGGTTCGGACGAGCAGTACTTC. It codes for CASSLFWQGSDEQYF.